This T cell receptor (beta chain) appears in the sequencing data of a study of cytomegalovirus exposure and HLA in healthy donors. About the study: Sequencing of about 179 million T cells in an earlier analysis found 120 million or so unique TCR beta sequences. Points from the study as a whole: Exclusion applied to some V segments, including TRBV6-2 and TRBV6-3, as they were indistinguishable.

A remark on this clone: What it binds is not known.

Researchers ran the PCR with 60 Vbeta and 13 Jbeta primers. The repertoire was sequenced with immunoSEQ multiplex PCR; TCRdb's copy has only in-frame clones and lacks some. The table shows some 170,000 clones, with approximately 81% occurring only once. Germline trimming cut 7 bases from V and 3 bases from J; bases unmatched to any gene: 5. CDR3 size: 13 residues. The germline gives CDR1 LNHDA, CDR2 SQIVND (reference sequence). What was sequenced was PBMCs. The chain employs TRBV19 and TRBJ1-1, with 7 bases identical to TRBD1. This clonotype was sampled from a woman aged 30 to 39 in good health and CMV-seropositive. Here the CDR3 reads CASKDRLDTEAFF. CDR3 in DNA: TGTGCCAGTAAGGACAGGTTGGACACTGAAGCTTTCTTT.